What follows is one T cell receptor (beta chain) and its context. Its antigen is not identified. Time point in this sample: late sampling 161 to 241 days after vaccination in a few convalescent patients. This sample stems from a study of vaccination and CD4 T cells after COVID-19. Study at large: Convalescent patients, SARS-CoV-2 positive by nasal swab PCR, comprised some 10 mild cases and one severe case. Study-wide findings and caveats: Detection of a median around 84% of reactive clones in convalescent patients was confined to the period after vaccination. Median numbers of SARS-CoV-2-reactive clonotypes increased from approximately 23 to 38 (not a significant change). Researchers report that 304 of 307 vaccine-specific clones in convalescent patients proved spike mono-reactive.

Per the germline V gene, CDR1 is SQVTM and CDR2 is ANQGSEA. This CDR3 has 13 residues. TCRdb called the PCR reads again in MiXCR, with one record for every CDR3 protein. The sample shows under 30,000 distinct CDR3 sequences, 45% to 50% of them seen only once. This clonotype was sampled from a human donor who had recovered from COVID-19. This chain uses TRBV29-1 with TRBJ2-7; a weak D match, TRBD2 (5 bases). The J call may be incorrect, as the DNA end agrees better with TRBJ2-5. The sample here was CD4+ T cells from blood, taken about 7 months after SARS-CoV-2 vaccination. The CDR3 region is CSVRSSRVGTQYF. The DNA for the CDR3 is TGCAGCGTTCGATCGTCGAGGGTCGGGACCCAGTACTTC.